The subject of this entry is one T cell receptor beta chain. Its antigen is not known. This sample was included in a study of cytomegalovirus exposure and HLA in healthy donors. Study results and caveats: Exclusion applied to some V segments, including TRBV6-2 and TRBV6-3, as they were indistinguishable. Using the classifier, cytomegalovirus status was reportedly diagnosed with high specificity and sensitivity. DRB1 had the most TCR associations and HLA-C the fewest, a later analysis found, with rates varying by HLA locus.

Between the trimmed V and J ends, which lost 2 bases and 9 bases, there was a span of 16 bases. Germline V gene lookup returns CDR1 SQVTM and CDR2 ANQGSEA. This CDR3 spans 13 amino acids. 60 Vbeta and 13 Jbeta primers were used in PCR. Produced via immunoSEQ multiplex PCR; TCRdb's table is partial and in-frame only. The repertoire consists of 150,000 or so clones, with 65% to 85% occurring once and the leading ten covering 4.5% to 5.5%. The chain employs TRBV29-1 and TRBJ1-1; D is uncertain. The specimen was PBMCs. The TCR sequence derives from a woman aged 45-59 years in good health and CMV-seropositive. The CDR3, as DNA: TGCAGCGTTGAACAACCCGCCCGCGGTAAAGCTTTCTTT. It specifies CSVEQPARGKAFF.